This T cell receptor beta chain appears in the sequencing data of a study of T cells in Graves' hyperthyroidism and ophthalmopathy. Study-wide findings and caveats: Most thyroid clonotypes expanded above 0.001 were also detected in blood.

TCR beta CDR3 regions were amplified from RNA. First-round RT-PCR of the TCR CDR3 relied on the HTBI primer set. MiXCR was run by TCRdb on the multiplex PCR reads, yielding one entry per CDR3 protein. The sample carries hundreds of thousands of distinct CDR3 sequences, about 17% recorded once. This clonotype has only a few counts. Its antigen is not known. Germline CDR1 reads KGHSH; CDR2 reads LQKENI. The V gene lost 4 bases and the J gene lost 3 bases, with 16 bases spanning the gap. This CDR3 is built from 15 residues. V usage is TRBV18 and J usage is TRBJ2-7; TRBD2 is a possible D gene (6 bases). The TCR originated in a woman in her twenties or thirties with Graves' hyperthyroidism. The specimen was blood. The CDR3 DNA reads TGTGCCAGCTCACGCCTCGGGACTTCTAACTACGAGCAGTACTTC. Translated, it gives CASSRLGTSNYEQYF.